This T cell receptor (beta chain) derives from a study of cytomegalovirus exposure and HLA in healthy donors. Study results and caveats: With later analysis, a missense DCLRE1C variant became linked to TCR beta V- and J-gene trimming. Several top significant clusters appeared, in a later analysis, to be linked to common viral pathogens. HLA restriction was apparent for most CMV-associated TCR beta chains in a later analysis.

To note about this clone: Its antigen is unidentified. Additional DNA sequences in this sample encode the identical CDR3.

V lost 2 bases, J lost 4 bases, and 8 bases lay in between. The CDR3 loop spans 13 amino acids. Germline CDR1 is SGHTA and CDR2 is FQGNSA. The PCR made use of 60 Vbeta and 13 Jbeta primers. Sequencing used immunoSEQ multiplex PCR; TCRdb keeps in-frame clones, though not all of them. Its table lists about 46,000 clones. This TCR came from a woman aged 40 to 49 in good health and CMV-seronegative. The V gene is TRBV7-2, the J gene TRBJ1-1; D possibly corresponds to TRBD1 (5 bases). Sample: PBMCs. DNA of the CDR3: TGTGCCAGCAGCTTACGGCAGGGCACTGAAGCTTTCTTT. This encodes CASSLRQGTEAFF.